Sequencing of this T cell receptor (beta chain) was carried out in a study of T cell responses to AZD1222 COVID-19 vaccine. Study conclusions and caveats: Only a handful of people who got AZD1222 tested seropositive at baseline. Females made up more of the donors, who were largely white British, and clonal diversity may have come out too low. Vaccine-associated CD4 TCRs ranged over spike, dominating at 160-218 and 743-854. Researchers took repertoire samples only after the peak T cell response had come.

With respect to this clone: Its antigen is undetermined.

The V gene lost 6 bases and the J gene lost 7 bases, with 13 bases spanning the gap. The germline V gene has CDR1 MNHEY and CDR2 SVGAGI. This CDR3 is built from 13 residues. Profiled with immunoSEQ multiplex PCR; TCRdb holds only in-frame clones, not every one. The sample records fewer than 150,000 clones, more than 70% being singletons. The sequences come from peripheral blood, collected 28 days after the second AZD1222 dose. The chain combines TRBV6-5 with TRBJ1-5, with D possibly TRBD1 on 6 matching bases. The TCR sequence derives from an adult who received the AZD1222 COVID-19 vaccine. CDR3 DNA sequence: TGTGCCAGCAGCCGGACAGCTTTCCAGCCCCAGCATTTT. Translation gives CASSRTAFQPQHF.